This T cell receptor (beta chain) originates from a study of blood T cell repertoires in COVID-19. Germline CDR1 reads MDHEN; CDR2 reads SYDVKM. Trimming shortened V by 4 bases and J by 4 bases, and 16 bases separated the two germline ends. The CDR3 has 16 amino acids. Original handling: Quantification of nucleated cells was approximated via reference gene primer amplification. The repertoire was sequenced with immunoSEQ multiplex PCR; TCRdb's copy has only in-frame clones and lacks some. That table is the source of V, J and clone size, and D and trimming were worked out from the DNA. The sample includes 100,000 to 150,000 clones, over 60% of them seen just once.

The source is a woman in her 70s with acute or convalescent COVID-19. Sequenced material: peripheral blood. The V call is TRBV28, the J call TRBJ1-4, with a possible D match to TRBD1 (6 bases). CDR3 sequence reads: CASSSPATGVNEKLFF. DNA of the CDR3: TGTGCCAGCAGTTCCCCCGCGACAGGCGTTAATGAAAAACTGTTTTTT.